Listed here are 25 T cell receptor beta chains from one sample, sequenced in a study of blood T cell repertoires in COVID-19. Generated by immunoSEQ multiplex PCR, the TCRdb table keeps only in-frame clones and is missing some. The table lists about 130,000 clones, over 70% of them singletons. Source material: peripheral blood. The receptors derive from an older man with acute or convalescent COVID-19.

This chain links TRBV4-3 with TRBJ1-2, with D unclear. CDR1 LGHNA and CDR2 YSLEER come from the germline V gene. V lost 0 bases to trimming and J lost 0 bases, with 14 bases between them. CDR3 length equals 17 residues. CDR3 residues: CASSQDPTVATNYGYTF. The CDR3 DNA sequence: TGCGCCAGCAGCCAAGATCCTACGGTAGCAACTAACTATGGCTACACCTTC.

This chain links TRBV5-1 with TRBJ2-7; 7 bases fit TRBD2. The CDR3 length is 15 residues. After removal of 1 base from V and 3 bases from J, the junction contained 7 bases not matched to a gene. Germline values: CDR1 SGHRS, CDR2 YFSETQ. The chain's CDR3 is CASSLYVGGSYEQYF. As DNA, the CDR3 is TGCGCCAGCAGCTTGTATGTTGGCGGGAGCTACGAGCAGTACTTC.

The chain links TRBV5-8 to TRBJ2-1, with D perhaps TRBD1 (6 bases). The V end lost 2 bases, the J end lost 0 bases, and 12 bases lay between the germline ends. The CDR3 runs 16 residues. Looked up from germline, CDR1 is SGHTS and CDR2 is YDEGEE. CDR3 residues: CASSLGTQSSYNEQFF. Written as DNA, the CDR3 is TGTGCCAGCAGCTTAGGGACACAGAGCTCCTACAATGAGCAGTTCTTC.

V gene TRBV5-1 combines with J gene TRBJ2-5; 13 bases line up with TRBD2. This CDR3 is 16 amino acids long. Trimming at V came to 3 bases and at J to 1 base, leaving 3 bases not matched to a gene. The germline V gene has CDR1 SGHRS and CDR2 YFSETQ. Here the CDR3 DNA reads TGCGCCAGCAGCTGGACTAGCGGGGGACTCCAAGAGACCCAGTACTTC. Its translation is CASSWTSGGLQETQYF. The full variable domain, rest sourced from reference TRBV5-1 and TRBJ2-5, is KAGVTQTPRYLIKTRGQQVTLSCSPISGHRSVSWYQQTPGQGLQFLFEYFSETQRNKGNFPGRFSGRQFSNSRSEMNVSTLELGDSALYLCASSWTSGGLQETQYFGPGTRLLVL.

The chain is built from TRBV6-2 or TRBV6-3 and TRBJ2-2, with 9 bases that match TRBD1. CDR1 and CDR2 (germline): MNHEY, SVGEGT. J lost 5 bases, V lost 0 bases, and 4 bases had no gene match. This CDR3 spans 16 amino acids. The CDR3 DNA reads as TGTGCCAGCAGTTACTCTTCGGGACAGGGTACCGGGGAGCTGTTTTTT. Its translation: CASSYSSGQGTGELFF.

This clone was picked up a small number of times. The V call is TRBV2, the J call TRBJ2-7, with 8 bases fitting TRBD1. The CDR3 is made up of 14 amino acids. The junction had 7 bases not matched to a gene; V was cut back by 7 bases and J by 2 bases. The germline CDR1 and CDR2 sequences are SNHLY and FYNNEI. The CDR3 sequence: CASTTDRVAYEQYF. Written as DNA, the CDR3 is TGTGCCAGCACTACGGACAGGGTAGCCTACGAGCAGTACTTC.

The chain is built from TRBV3-1 (or the pseudogene TRBV3-2) and TRBJ2-1; TRBD1 agrees at 8 bases. Germline assignment: CDR1 LGHDT and CDR2 YNNKEL (reference sequence). The CDR3 loop spans 15 amino acids. V was clipped by 1 base and J by 5 bases; unmatched bases: 4. In DNA form, the CDR3 reads TGTGCCAGCAGCCAAGCCGGACAGGGCGACAATGAGCAGTTCTTC. Translated: CASSQAGQGDNEQFF.

The V gene is TRBV3-1 (or the pseudogene TRBV3-2), the J gene TRBJ2-1; D uncertain. This CDR3 contains 14 residues. The ends were cut back, 3 bases at V and 5 bases at J, with 11 bases in the middle. Looked up from germline, CDR1 is LGHDT and CDR2 is YNNKEL (reference sequence). CDR3 sequence reads: CASSQEYKDNEQFF. The CDR3, as DNA: TGTGCCAGCAGCCAGGAGTATAAAGACAATGAGCAGTTCTTC.

The chain is built from TRBV6-5 and TRBJ2-2, with 8 bases identical to TRBD1. Per germline, CDR1 MNHEY and CDR2 SVGAGI. After removal of 5 bases from V and 6 bases from J, the junction contained 5 bases not matched to a gene. This CDR3 is built from 14 residues. The CDR3 DNA reads as TGTGCCAGCAGTATGGACAGGGTAGCCGGGGAGCTGTTTTTT. This encodes CASSMDRVAGELFF.

This chain links TRBV2 with TRBJ2-7; 11 positions match TRBD2. Germline CDR1 is SNHLY and CDR2 is FYNNEI. V shed 8 bases and J 2 bases; nucleotides not matched to a gene: 11. The CDR3 is 16 residues long. The CDR3 loop is CASRRVAGGDPYEQYF. The CDR3 DNA sequence: TGTGCCAGCCGTCGGGTAGCGGGGGGGGATCCCTACGAGCAGTACTTC.

This clone was seen more than once but under ten times. The rearrangement links TRBV28 to TRBJ1-1; 8 nucleotides agree with TRBD1. Germline trimming cut 3 bases from V and 1 base from J; bases unmatched to any gene: 1. The CDR3 is 14 residues long. CDR1 and CDR2 from the germline V gene are MDHEN and SYDVKM. DNA for the CDR3: TGTGCCAGCAGTTTCGGGACAGGGAACACTGAAGCTTTCTTT. It encodes CASSFGTGNTEAFF.

The chain joins TRBV12-3 or TRBV12-4 to TRBJ2-7, with TRBD2 as a possible D gene (6 bases). CDR3 size: 12 residues. The germline V and J ends were trimmed by 2 bases and 6 bases, with 8 bases remaining between them. CDR3 loop: CASSLMGGEQYF. CDR3 nucleotides: TGTGCCAGCAGTTTAATGGGAGGCGAGCAGTACTTC.

The chain employs TRBV10-3 and TRBJ1-5; 8 bases agree with TRBD1. V was clipped by 3 bases and J by 3 bases; unmatched bases: 4. Germline assignment: CDR1 ENHRY and CDR2 SYGVKD. This CDR3 contains 15 residues. CDR3 in amino acids: CAISDSGGNNQPQHF. The CDR3 DNA sequence: TGTGCCATCAGTGATTCAGGGGGCAACAATCAGCCCCAGCATTTT.

The chain is built from TRBV6-4 and TRBJ2-7, with 9 bases lining up with TRBD1. The CDR3 has 16 residues. The trim removed 6 bases at V and 2 bases at J, leaving 11 bases unmatched. Germline V gene sequence: CDR1 MRHNA, CDR2 SNTAGT. CDR3 DNA sequence: TGTGCCAGCAGAGAGAACAGGGGGCAAAAACCCTACGAGCAGTACTTC. Protein: CASRENRGQKPYEQYF.

The chain employs TRBV7-2 and TRBJ2-5; D is possibly TRBD2 (5 bases). The germline V gene encodes CDR1 SGHTA and CDR2 FQGNSA. The CDR3 totals 15 residues. V was shortened by 5 bases and J by 5 bases, with 18 bases between the two germline ends. Here the CDR3 DNA reads TGTGCCAGCAGCACACGGGAAGCAAGGGCCGAGACCCAGTACTTC. As protein: CASSTREARAETQYF.

The chain couples TRBV15 to TRBJ2-6; D uncertain. Per the germline V gene, CDR1 is LNHNV and CDR2 is YYDKDF (reference sequence). V lost 1 base and J 1 base, leaving 5 bases between the germline ends. This CDR3 comprises 15 residues. DNA for the CDR3: TGTGCCACCAGCAGAGCCAGGTCTGGGGCCAACGTCCTGACTTTC. Its translation: CATSRARSGANVLTF. Full variable domain (rest looked up from reference TRBV15 and TRBJ2-6): DAMVIQNPRYQVTQFGKPVTLSCSQTLNHNVMYWYQQKSSQAPKLLFHYYDKDFNNEADTPDNFQSRRPNTSFCFLDIRSPGLGDTAMYLCATSRARSGANVLTFGAGSRLTVL.

This chain joins TRBV5-4 and TRBJ1-6; D gene unclear. Germline loops: CDR1 SGHNT, CDR2 YYREEE (reference sequence). The CDR3 contains 16 residues. The ends were cut back, 0 bases at V and 5 bases at J, with 12 bases in the middle. CDR3 nucleotides: TGTGCCAGCAGCTTGGCCCCGGGTACGGATAATTCACCCCTCCACTTT. As protein: CASSLAPGTDNSPLHF.

This chain links TRBV30 with TRBJ1-2; D unresolved. The germline CDR1 and CDR2 sequences are GTSNPN and SVGIG (reference sequence). Trimming removed 3 bases from V and 0 bases from J, with 2 bases in between. The CDR3 length is 11 residues. The CDR3 here is CAWSANYGYTF. CDR3 bases: TGTGCCTGGAGCGCTAACTATGGCTACACCTTC. The variable domain in full, with the rest retrieved from reference TRBV30 and TRBJ1-2, is SQTIHQWPATLVQPVGSPLSLECTVEGTSNPNLYWYRQAAGRGLQLLFYSVGIGQISSEVPQNLSASRPQDRQFILSSKKLLLSDSGFYLCAWSANYGYTFGSGTRLTVV.

This chain joins TRBV19 and TRBJ1-5, with D possibly matching TRBD1 (6 bases). The germline gives CDR1 LNHDA, CDR2 SQIVND (reference sequence). Trimming left V 10 bases short and J 3 bases short, with 19 bases between. The CDR3 runs to 15 residues. The DNA of the CDR3 is TGTGCCACCGACCCGGGGGCGGGAGCCAATCAGCCCCAGCATTTT. Translated: CATDPGAGANQPQHF. Variable domain in full (rest from reference TRBV19 and TRBJ1-5): DGGITQSPKYLFRKEGQNVTLSCEQNLNHDAMYWYRQDPGQGLRLIYYSQIVNDFQKGDIAEGYSVSREKKESFPLTVTSAQKNPTAFYLCATDPGAGANQPQHFGDGTRLSIL.

V usage is TRBV1 and J usage is TRBJ2-7; no DNA check was done on the table's D call, TRBD1. TRBV1 is a recognized pseudogene. This CDR3 has 13 residues. This chain's CDR3 is CTSTTGTHYEQYF. The CDR3 nucleotides read TGCACCAGCACGACCGGGACACACTACGAGCAGTACTTC.

V gene TRBV10-2 combines with J gene TRBJ2-2, with D maybe TRBD1 (5 bases). CDR1 is WSHSY, CDR2 SAAADI, per germline. The CDR3 covers 14 residues. Trimming took 4 bases from V and 5 from J, leaving 11 bases between them. In DNA, the CDR3 is TGCGCCAGCAGTGTTTCAGGGTGGACCGGGGAGCTGTTTTTT. Translated: CASSVSGWTGELFF.

V and J are TRBV5-5 and TRBJ1-1; the D gene is possibly TRBD1 (6 bases). The CDR3 is 16 amino acids. CDR1 is SGHKS, CDR2 YYEKEE, per germline (reference sequence). Trimming pared 4 bases from V and 2 bases from J, leaving 18 bases between. CDR3 nucleotide sequence: TGTGCCAGCAGCCGAGTTTTGGACAGACCTAACACTGAAGCTTTCTTT. Translated: CASSRVLDRPNTEAFF.

The rearrangement uses TRBV5-8 and TRBJ2-7; TRBD1 matches 8 bases. With V trimmed by 2 bases and J by 2 bases, 3 bases remained unmatched. The germline CDR1 and CDR2 sequences are SGHTS and YDEGEE. CDR3 length: 14 amino acids. The CDR3 loop is CASSFLGQAYEQYF. In nucleotides, the CDR3 is TGTGCCAGCAGCTTTTTGGGACAGGCCTACGAGCAGTACTTC.

This clone has just a few counts. This rearrangement joins TRBV28 to TRBJ2-2, with 8 positions matching TRBD2. V shed 5 bases, J shed 13 bases, and the junction held 6 bases outside the gene matches. The CDR3 contains 12 residues. Germline values: CDR1 MDHEN, CDR2 SYDVKM. The CDR3, as DNA: TGTGCCAGCAGTACGGGGGGGAAGGGGCTGTTTTTT. As protein: CASSTGGKGLFF.

The chain recombines TRBV6-6 with TRBJ2-3; D is possibly TRBD2 (5 bases). Germline lookup yields CDR1 MNHNY and CDR2 SVGAGI (reference sequence). The CDR3 totals 15 residues. Trimming shortened V by 8 bases and J by 3 bases, and 18 bases separated the two germline ends. CDR3 sequence reads: CASGTTRGTTDTQYF. The CDR3 DNA is TGTGCCAGCGGAACCACTAGAGGTACAACAGATACGCAGTATTTT.